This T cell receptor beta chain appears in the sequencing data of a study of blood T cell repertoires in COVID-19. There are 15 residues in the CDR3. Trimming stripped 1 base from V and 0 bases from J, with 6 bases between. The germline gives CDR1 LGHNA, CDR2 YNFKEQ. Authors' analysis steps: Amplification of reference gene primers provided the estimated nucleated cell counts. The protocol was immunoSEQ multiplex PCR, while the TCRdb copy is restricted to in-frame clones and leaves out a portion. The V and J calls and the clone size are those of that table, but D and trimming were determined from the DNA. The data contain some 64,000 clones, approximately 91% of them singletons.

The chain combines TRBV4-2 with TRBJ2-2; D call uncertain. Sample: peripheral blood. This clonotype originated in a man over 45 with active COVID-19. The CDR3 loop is CASSQGLANTGELFF. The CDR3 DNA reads TGTGCCAGCAGCCAAGGGCTAGCGAACACCGGGGAGCTGTTTTTT.